The clone carrying this T cell receptor beta chain came up a few times. The data were produced by immunoSEQ multiplex PCR, yet TCRdb's version contains in-frame clones alone and is incomplete. The data contain approximately 83,000 clones, under 80% of them singletons. This sample is drawn from a study of radiotherapy plus CTLA-4 blockade in lung cancer. V lost 2 bases, J lost 5 bases, and 9 bases lay in between. Germline V gene sequence: CDR1 MDHEN, CDR2 SYDVKM. This CDR3 region has 14 residues. The specimen was peripheral blood, collected from a patient treated with radiotherapy plus ipilimumab. J is TRBJ1-4 and V is TRBV28, with unresolved D. This TCR came from a human donor with non-small cell lung cancer who had a partial response to radiotherapy plus ipilimumab. Some clones in this sample may be carry-over from other donors' samples. In nucleotides, the CDR3 is TGTGCCAGCAGTTTACTGGGCCCAAATGAAAAACTGTTTTTT. Encoded protein: CASSLLGPNEKLFF.